This T cell receptor (beta chain) was sequenced in a study of OX40 agonist ivuxolimab in advanced cancers. Profiling relied on immunoSEQ multiplex PCR, and the TCRdb table lists in-frame clones only, not all of them. There are about 50,000 clones in the sample; 70% to 85% occur only once, and about 12% lies in the top ten. This CDR3 region has 12 residues. Trimming took off 3 bases at V and 0 bases at J, with 0 bases between the two ends. Germline lookup yields CDR1 MDHEN and CDR2 SYDVKM. V is TRBV28 and J is TRBJ1-5; D is uncertain. The input for sequencing was CD4+ or CD8+ T cells sorted from blood, taken in a trial of the OX40 agonist ivuxolimab. This TCR was sampled from an adult with an advanced solid tumor such as melanoma, head and neck, liver or kidney cancer. The CDR3 region has the DNA TGTGCCAGCAGTTTTAGCAATCAGCCCCAGCATTTT. This translates into CASSFSNQPQHF.